Sequencing of this T cell receptor (beta chain) was carried out in a study of shared clonotypes between healthy human individuals. Findings and limits, study-wide: Researchers sampled blood only, noting tissue repertoires likely differ. Shared clonotypes: approximately 5.3% naive CD4, roughly 4% naive CD8, roughly 2.2% memory CD4, about 0.4% memory CD8.

The table came from immunoSEQ multiplex PCR; TCRdb's copy has only in-frame clones and leaves some out. This sample has more than 2 million clones, with almost 96% found just once. There were only Caucasian adults among the donors, and all lived in Nashville, Tennessee. Into CD45RA+ naive and CD45RA-negative memory subsets, the CD4+ cells were split. The CDR3 is 17 amino acids. Germline V gene lookup returns CDR1 GTSNPN and CDR2 SVGIG (reference sequence). V dropped 0 bases and J dropped 3 bases, with 17 bases sitting between them. As to this clone: Its antigen is unidentified.

This receptor was identified in a man between 18 and 29 years old in good health. The V gene is TRBV30, the J gene TRBJ2-2; possibly TRBD1 or TRBD2 for D (5 bases each). Sequencing was performed on naive CD4+ T cells sorted from blood. Subset in this sample: CD45RA+ positively selected. The CDR3 region is CAWSVRFGTAYTGELFF. DNA of the CDR3: TGTGCCTGGAGTGTAAGGTTCGGGACGGCATACACCGGGGAGCTGTTTTTT. Using reference TRBV30 and TRBJ2-2 for the parts outside the CDR3, the full variable domain is SQTIHQWPATLVQPVGSPLSLECTVEGTSNPNLYWYRQAAGRGLQLLFYSVGIGQISSEVPQNLSASRPQDRQFILSSKKLLLSDSGFYLCAWSVRFGTAYTGELFFGEGSRLTVL.